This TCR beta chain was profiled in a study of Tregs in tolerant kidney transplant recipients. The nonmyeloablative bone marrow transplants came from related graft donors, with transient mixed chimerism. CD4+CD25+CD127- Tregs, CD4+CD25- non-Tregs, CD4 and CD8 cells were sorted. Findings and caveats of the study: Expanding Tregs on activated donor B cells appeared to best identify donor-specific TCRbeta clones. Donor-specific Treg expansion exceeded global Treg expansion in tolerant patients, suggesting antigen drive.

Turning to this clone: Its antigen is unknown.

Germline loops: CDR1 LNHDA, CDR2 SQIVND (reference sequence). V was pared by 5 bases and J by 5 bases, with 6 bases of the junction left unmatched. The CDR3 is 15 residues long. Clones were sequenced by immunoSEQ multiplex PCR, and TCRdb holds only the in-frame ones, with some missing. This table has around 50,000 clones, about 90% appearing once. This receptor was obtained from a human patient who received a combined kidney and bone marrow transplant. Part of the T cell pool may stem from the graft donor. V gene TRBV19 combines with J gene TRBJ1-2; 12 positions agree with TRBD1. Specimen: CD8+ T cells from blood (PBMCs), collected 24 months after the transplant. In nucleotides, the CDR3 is TGTGCCAGTAGTTCCGGGACAGGGGGCGTTTATGGCTACACCTTC. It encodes CASSSGTGGVYGYTF.